Below, 18 T cell receptor beta chains from the same sample are listed, as sequenced in a study of T cells in localized non-small cell lung cancer. Repertoires were generated with immunoSEQ multiplex PCR, while TCRdb's copy carries only in-frame clones and drops some. The data hold more than 35,000 clones, with roughly 92% observed a single time. Here the sequenced sample was peripheral blood, taken before any cancer treatment. The receptors come from a female donor aged 60 or older with stage I lung adenocarcinoma.

This clone was detected once. At the DNA level, this CDR3 is encoded by other sequences in the same sample as well. The chain carries TRBV28 and TRBJ2-5; D assignment may be TRBD1 or TRBD2 (5 bases each). V lost 7 bases, J lost 1 base, and 22 bases lay in between. CDR1 is MDHEN and CDR2 is SYDVKM in the germline V gene. CDR3 length: 17 amino acids. Written as DNA, the CDR3 is TGTGCCAGCATTTCCCCTCGGGGCGCAGAGAGCCAAGAGACCCAGTACTTC. Translating gives CASISPRGAESQETQYF.

This sequence joins TRBV19 and TRBJ1-2; a possible D gene is TRBD1 (5 bases). The CDR3 totals 15 residues. Germline values: CDR1 LNHDA, CDR2 SQIVND (reference sequence). Trimming cost V 6 bases and J 4 bases, with 18 bases left between them. In nucleotides, the CDR3 is TGTGCCAGTAGCCCCGGGACCCGTGAACTCTATGGCTACACCTTC. Protein sequence: CASSPGTRELYGYTF.

The gene calls are TRBV10-3 and TRBJ1-6, with D unclear. The CDR3 spans 15 residues. V was shortened by 7 bases and J by 10 bases, with 20 bases between the two germline ends. CDR1 and CDR2 (germline): ENHRY, SYGVKD. The DNA of the CDR3 is TGTGCCATCACCGACCTCGGGCGGGGTATGTCACCCCTCCACTTT. Its translation is CAITDLGRGMSPLHF.

This clone was recorded only once. The chain carries TRBV7-2 and TRBJ1-2; possible D gene TRBD1, 6 bases. Germline V gives CDR1 SGHTA, CDR2 FQGNSA. The CDR3 is made up of 13 amino acids. V was pared by 6 bases and J by 8 bases, with 16 bases between. CDR3 residues: CASRRTVGEGYTF. The CDR3 region has the DNA TGTGCCAGCAGGCGGACAGTCGGGGAGGGCTACACCTTC.

The DNA for the CDR3 is TGTGCCAGCAGGGTGGGGCAAACCACTTACTCCCAGCATTTT. Encoded protein: CASRVGQTTYSQHF. This chain uses TRBV6-1 with TRBJ1-5; tentative D call: TRBD1 (5 bases). The CDR3 has 14 residues. From germline, CDR1 is MNHNS and CDR2 SASEGT. V was pared by 6 bases and J by 11 bases, with 20 bases between.

V and J are TRBV5-1 and TRBJ2-5; 9 nucleotides line up with TRBD2. Germline CDR1 is SGHRS and CDR2 is YFSETQ. This CDR3 comprises 16 residues. V lost 4 bases to trimming and J lost 5 bases; unmatched junction nucleotides: 12. The DNA of the CDR3 is TGCGCCAGCAGCCCCGGACTAGCGAGAACGGGGGAGACCCAGTACTTC. It translates to CASSPGLARTGETQYF.

This chain joins TRBV7-9 and TRBJ2-5; 7 nucleotides line up with TRBD2. This CDR3 has 14 residues. Trimming took 3 bases from V and 3 from J; bases not matched to a gene: 4. Germline V gene sequence: CDR1 SEHNR, CDR2 FQNEAQ (reference sequence). CDR3: CASSLGGTKETQYF. CDR3 bases: TGTGCCAGCAGCTTGGGCGGGACTAAAGAGACCCAGTACTTC.

The CDR3 DNA is TGTGCCAGTAAATACGACCTAGTTAATTCACCCCTCCACTTT. Amino acid sequence: CASKYDLVNSPLHF. The chain joins TRBV19 to TRBJ1-6; D ambiguous. The CDR3 runs to 14 residues. Trimming removed 7 bases at V and 6 bases at J, with 13 bases between. Germline V gene data show CDR1 as LNHDA and CDR2 as SQIVND (reference sequence).

The CDR3, as DNA: TGTGCCAGCAGGCTGACAGGGAGCTACTATGGCTACACCTTC. This translates into CASRLTGSYYGYTF. The gene calls are TRBV2 and TRBJ1-2; 7 positions match TRBD1. V lost 6 bases and J lost 3; bases outside the gene matches: 7. CDR1 and CDR2 from the germline V gene are SNHLY and FYNNEI. This CDR3 spans 14 amino acids.

This clone was detected only a few times. The V and J genes are TRBV5-8 and TRBJ1-2; perhaps TRBD1 as D (5 bases). Looked up from germline, CDR1 is SGHTS and CDR2 is YDEGEE. The CDR3 is 14 residues long. The V and J ends lost 1 base and 7 bases respectively, with 14 bases between them. Here the CDR3 reads CASSLSGPLGGYTF. The DNA for the CDR3 is TGTGCCAGCAGCTTGTCAGGGCCGTTGGGTGGCTACACCTTC.

This chain connects TRBV19 to TRBJ1-5; 7 nucleotides agree with TRBD1. The CDR3 sequence is 13 residues long. Germline loops: CDR1 LNHDA, CDR2 SQIVND (reference sequence). With V trimmed by 9 bases and J by 3 bases, 5 bases remained unmatched. DNA for the CDR3: TGTGCCAGCTCCGGACAGGTCAATCAGCCCCAGCATTTT. It translates to CASSGQVNQPQHF.

V and J are TRBV5-4 and TRBJ1-2; 9 bases align to TRBD1. Germline values: CDR1 SGHNT, CDR2 YYREEE (reference sequence). V lost 1 base, J lost 6 bases, and 16 bases stayed unmatched. This CDR3 is built from 18 residues. The CDR3 sequence: CASSLQYPLGQGRNGYTF. The CDR3 nucleotides read TGTGCCAGCAGCTTGCAATACCCGCTCGGACAGGGGAGGAATGGCTACACCTTC.

The V call is TRBV5-1, the J call TRBJ1-2; D might be TRBD1 (5 bases). The CDR3 loop spans 13 amino acids. CDR1 SGHRS and CDR2 YFSETQ come from the germline V gene. The V gene lost 0 bases and the J gene lost 6 bases, with 9 bases spanning the gap. CDR3 in DNA: TGCGCCAGCAGCTTGGATAGGGACGATGGCTACACCTTC. It encodes CASSLDRDDGYTF.

CDR3 protein: CASSIFGQGRGETQYF. In nucleotides, the CDR3 is TGTGCCAGTAGTATCTTCGGACAGGGGAGAGGGGAGACCCAGTACTTC. The rearrangement links TRBV19 to TRBJ2-5; 9 bases agree with TRBD1. The CDR3 consists of 16 residues. Germline V gene lookup returns CDR1 LNHDA and CDR2 SQIVND (reference sequence). J lost 5 bases, V lost 3 bases, and 10 bases had no gene match.

The chain links TRBV7-2 to TRBJ2-7, with D tentatively TRBD1 (6 bases). Trimming took 5 bases from V and 2 from J, leaving 13 bases between them. Germline values: CDR1 SGHTA, CDR2 FQGNSA. The CDR3 contains 14 residues. The CDR3 here is CASSTRGQTYEQYF. The CDR3 DNA sequence: TGTGCCAGCAGCACACGAGGACAGACCTACGAGCAGTACTTC.

The CDR3 DNA reads TGTGCCAGCAGCAAAGTGGGACAGGGCGGTCAGCCCCAGCATTTT. It encodes CASSKVGQGGQPQHF. The rearrangement uses TRBV21-1 and TRBJ1-5; TRBD1, as called in the table, went unchecked against the DNA. TRBV21-1 is tagged as a pseudogene. CDR3 size: 15 residues.

This clone occurred once. The chain joins TRBV5-1 to TRBJ2-7; a weak D match, TRBD2 (7 bases). V shed 0 bases and J shed 0 bases, with 16 bases lying between them. This CDR3 has 17 residues. Germline CDR1 SGHRS, CDR2 YFSETQ. The CDR3: CASSLAPGGLFSYEQYV. CDR3 coding DNA: TGCGCCAGCAGCTTGGCCCCGGGGGGCTTGTTCTCCTACGAGCAGTACGTC.

V and J are TRBV5-4 and TRBJ1-1; D remains unclear. This CDR3 has 16 residues. CDR1 SGHNT and CDR2 YYREEE come from the germline V gene (reference sequence). The V and J ends lost 4 bases and 4 bases respectively, with 20 bases between them. The CDR3 reads CASSPTVALWATEAFF. The CDR3 coding sequence is TGTGCCAGCAGCCCCACCGTGGCACTCTGGGCCACTGAAGCTTTCTTT.